This passage covers 7 T cell receptor beta chains from one sample sequenced in a study of OX40 agonist ivuxolimab in advanced cancers. Some clones are missing from TCRdb's copy, which holds only in-frame ones; the method was immunoSEQ multiplex PCR. The sample includes roughly 80,000 clones, around 84% of them seen just once. This sample comprised CD4+ or CD8+ T cells sorted from blood, obtained in a trial of the OX40 agonist ivuxolimab. The receptors stem from an adult with an advanced solid tumor such as melanoma, head and neck, liver or kidney cancer.

This clone has more than one count but fewer than ten. This chain connects TRBV28 to TRBJ2-1; TRBD2 matches 10 bases. The germline CDR1 and CDR2 sequences are MDHEN and SYDVKM. This CDR3 comprises 16 residues. Trimming cost V 6 bases and J 8 bases; bases outside gene matches: 13. The CDR3 nucleotides are TGTGCCAGCAGGCTAAGGGGACTAGCGAGGGTCGATGAGCAGTTCTTC. Its translation: CASRLRGLARVDEQFF.

The chain couples TRBV5-6 to TRBJ2-2; unclear D gene. Germline V CDR1 and CDR2: SGHDT, YYEEEE. The CDR3 extends over 16 amino acids. The germline V and J ends were trimmed by 0 bases and 0 bases, with 9 bases remaining between them. This CDR3 reads CASSLGQFANTGELFF. CDR3 DNA: TGTGCCAGCAGCTTGGGGCAGTTTGCGAACACCGGGGAGCTGTTTTTT.

The gene calls are TRBV16 and TRBJ1-3, with 9 bases aligning to TRBD1. Germline CDR1 and CDR2: KGHSY and FQNENV. Trimming took 4 bases from V and 3 from J; bases not matched to a gene: 1. The CDR3 is made up of 14 amino acids. The CDR3 DNA sequence: TGTGCCAGCAGCCGGGACAGGGTTGGAAACACCATATATTTT. Protein: CASSRDRVGNTIYF.

The chain has TRBV19 and TRBJ2-7, with D hard to call. Germline V gene lookup returns CDR1 LNHDA and CDR2 SQIVND (reference sequence). This CDR3 region has 15 residues. V lost 4 bases and J 4 bases, leaving 17 bases between the germline ends. The DNA of the CDR3 is TGTGCCAGTAGTAATATCAGGACCTCGGGTTACGAGCAGTACTTC. Translating gives CASSNIRTSGYEQYF. Complete variable domain (other parts from reference TRBV19 and TRBJ2-7): DGGITQSPKYLFRKEGQNVTLSCEQNLNHDAMYWYRQDPGQGLRLIYYSQIVNDFQKGDIAEGYSVSREKKESFPLTVTSAQKNPTAFYLCASSNIRTSGYEQYFGPGTRLTVT.

V gene TRBV9 combines with J gene TRBJ2-1; D may be TRBD1 or TRBD2 (6 bases each). Per germline, CDR1 SGDLS and CDR2 YYNGEE. The germline V and J ends were trimmed by 2 bases and 5 bases, with 14 bases remaining between them. The length of the CDR3 is 15 residues. The CDR3 coding sequence is TGTGCCAGCAGCGTGTCGGGGGCAGGGAACAATGAGCAGTTCTTC. Amino acid sequence: CASSVSGAGNNEQFF.

This clone was detected only once. The chain combines TRBV7-2 with TRBJ1-5, with D perhaps matching TRBD1 (5 bases). Germline V gene sequence: CDR1 SGHTA, CDR2 FQGNSA. The CDR3 is 16 residues long. The V and J ends lost 6 bases and 0 bases respectively, with 15 bases between them. The chain's CDR3 is CASSRAGGPSNQPQHF. The CDR3 DNA reads TGTGCCAGCAGTCGAGCGGGGGGACCTAGCAATCAGCCCCAGCATTTT.

The chain combines TRBV6-1 with TRBJ1-2, with 11 bases fitting TRBD1. J gave up 4 bases and V 1 base, and 8 bases lay outside the gene matches. The CDR3 is made up of 17 amino acids. Germline assignment: CDR1 MNHNS and CDR2 SASEGT. The DNA of the CDR3 is TGTGCCAGCAGTGAAGGTTTCGTGGGGACAGGGGGCTATGGCTACACCTTC. It is translated as CASSEGFVGTGGYGYTF.